This T cell receptor beta chain was observed in a study of response to subunit inactivated influenza vaccine (dated by TCRdb to the late 2010s). The study in broad terms: To follow how T cells responded to a trivalent subunit inactivated influenza vaccine, the researchers relied on deep quantitative profiling of the T cell receptor repertoire. Results the study describes overall, beyond this receptor: It was suggested by the authors that each seasonal influenza vaccination may recruit only a limited number of new T cells.

Receptor amplification or capture employed RT-PCR. The run used an Illumina HiSeq 2500. TCRdb reworked the public reads: Q25 trimming with fastp, MiXCR clone assembly, productive beta chains retained. Identical CDR3 protein sequences are pooled into one entry, listed with their most common genes and DNA. A total of a few hundred thousand distinct CDR3 sequences appear in this sample, roughly 22% of them only once. The leading ten clones occupy about a tenth of the sample. V is cut by 3 bases and J by 7 bases, and the space between the germline ends is 10 bases. The CDR3 runs 13 residues from the cysteine to the phenylalanine. Only the CDR3 part of the read is kept: 39 bases, read in frame from the first base. This clonotype came up many times. It lacks a known antigen. No base-level quality is on record; no much larger clone is a single base apart.

Here the sequenced sample was PBMCs from blood, taken around 22 months after vaccination. The sequence is built from TRBV12-3 or TRBV12-4 and TRBJ1-5; the D gene lacks a confident call. The sequence was collected from a man aged 50-75 years who received an inactivated influenza vaccine. Donor details come from another sample of the same person, matched by shared clones. Here the CDR3 is given as CASSFGVGQPQHF. DNA sequence: TGTGCCAGCAGTTTTGGGGTAGGGCAGCCCCAGCATTTT.